This paragraph reports one T cell receptor (beta chain). Its antigen remains unknown. Germline-derived CDR1 and CDR2 are SGHDT and YYEEEE. V lost 4 bases to trimming and J lost 15 bases, with 26 bases between them. This CDR3 contains 15 residues. The record originates from a study of CD8 T cells in Susac syndrome. Negative magnetic isolation gave CD8+ and CD4+ cells; FACS enriched CD8+ TEMRA. Study-level results: In its TCR sequencing and HLA analysis, the study acknowledged that the number of individuals was relatively small.

RNA, at roughly 0.5 to 1 ug, was reverse transcribed with random hexamers. immunoSEQ multiplex PCR amplified TCR beta CDR3 across 54 Vbeta, 13 Jbeta. MiXCR, applied by TCRdb to the immunoSEQ multiplex PCR reads, yields one record per CDR3 protein. The sample includes approximately 120,000 distinct CDR3 sequences, approximately 89% seen only once; the top ten take under 0.25%. The chain joins TRBV5-6 to TRBJ2-1; D is unclear. This receptor was obtained from a human donor with multiple sclerosis. The sequenced sample consisted of CD8+ T cells from PBMCs. The CDR3 loop reads CASSHSKGPLSMPFF. CDR3 DNA sequence: TGTGCCAGCAGCCATAGCAAGGGCCCTCTTAGCATGCCGTTCTTC.